A selection of T cell receptor beta chains follows, all from one sample in a study of shared clonotypes between healthy human individuals. The method was immunoSEQ multiplex PCR; TCRdb's version includes in-frame clones alone and lacks a portion of them. The profile shows some 2,000,000 clones, about 95% of them singletons. The specimen sequenced was naive CD8+ T cells sorted from blood. The receptor source for this set is a man aged 18 to 30 in good health. CDR3s include the opening cysteine and the closing phenylalanine or tryptophan. The order of the fields is V gene, D gene, clone size, J gene, CDR3 DNA, CDR3 protein. D genes are given only for firm matches. The size of a clone is reported for some rows only, either as once, few or many, or as a class for expanded clones.

TRBV21-1,NA,NA,TRBJ1-5,TGTGCCAGCAGGCCATACCGCGCCGGGACAGCTAGCAATCAGCCCCAGCATTTT,CASRPYRAGTASNQPQHF
TRBV7-6,TRBD1,NA,TRBJ1-1,TGTGCCAGCAGCTTAGATCCCGGGACAGGGAGGAACACTGAAGCTTTCTTT,CASSLDPGTGRNTEAFF
TRBV10-3,NA,NA,TRBJ2-7,TGTGCCATCAGTGAATGGGCCTCGGAGTACGAGCAGTACTTC,CAISEWASEYEQYF
TRBV6-1,NA,NA,TRBJ2-7,TGTGCCAGCACCCTGGGGCCCGGGTACGAGCAGTACTTC,CASTLGPGYEQYF
TRBV6-5,NA,NA,TRBJ2-1,TGTGCCAGCAGTTACTCGGCGATTCCCACCTACAATGAGCAGTTCTTC,CASSYSAIPTYNEQFF
TRBV30,TRBD2,NA,TRBJ2-5,TGTGCCTGGAGTCCGCGGACTAGCGTAGAGACCCAGTACTTC,CAWSPRTSVETQYF
TRBV2,NA,NA,TRBJ2-5,TGTGCCAGCACATCCCTCACAGATCAAGAGACCCAGTACTTC,CASTSLTDQETQYF
TRBV6-5,TRBD2,NA,TRBJ2-2,TGTGCCAGCAGCTGGACTAGCGGGAGGGCCGGGGAGCTGTTTTTT,CASSWTSGRAGELFF
TRBV2,NA,NA,TRBJ2-7,TGTGCCAGCAGTCCCCGGGTGAACTACGAGCAGTACTTC,CASSPRVNYEQYF
TRBV28,TRBD2,NA,TRBJ2-3,TGTGCCAGCAGTTCCGTGCGGGAGGGCCGGACAGATACGCAGTATTTT,CASSSVREGRTDTQYF
TRBV5-6,NA,NA,TRBJ2-7,TGTGCCAGCAGCTTGGGCGGTGTGGGCTACGAGCAGTACTTC,CASSLGGVGYEQYF
TRBV7-9,TRBD2,NA,TRBJ2-1,TGTGCCAGCAGCCCTCTAGCGGGGGACTCCTACAATGAGCAGTTCTTC,CASSPLAGDSYNEQFF
TRBV7-9,NA,NA,TRBJ2-1,TGTGCCAGCAGCTCCCCTAGAGAGTACAATGAGCAGTTCTTC,CASSSPREYNEQFF
TRBV29-1,TRBD1,NA,TRBJ2-7,TGCAGCGGGGGGGACAGGTATTCCTACGAGCAGTACTTC,CSGGDRYSYEQYF
TRBV29-1,NA,NA,TRBJ2-7,TGCAGCGTTGACGGGACTGATCTTTCTCCCTACGAGCAGTACTTC,CSVDGTDLSPYEQYF
TRBV5-8,NA,NA,TRBJ1-1,TGTGCCAGCAGCTTTTCAGAGAACACTGAAGCTTTCTTT,CASSFSENTEAFF
TRBV19,NA,NA,TRBJ1-5,TGTGCCAGACGAACGCCTCCCTGCAGGGTGTCCAGCAATCAGCCCCAGCATTTT,CARRTPPCRVSSNQPQHF
TRBV28,NA,NA,TRBJ2-2,TGTGCCATCCTTTCAGGGGAGGAAAATACCGGGGAGCTGTTTTTT,CAILSGEENTGELFF
TRBV30,TRBD1,NA,TRBJ2-2,TGTGCCTGGAGATGGACAGGAGAGGCCGGGGAGCTGTTTTTT,CAWRWTGEAGELFF
TRBV27,TRBD2,NA,TRBJ2-1,TGTGCCAGCAGCCCCGGGACTAGCGGGAGTTGGCCTTACAATGAGCAGTTCTTC,CASSPGTSGSWPYNEQFF
TRBV5-4,NA,NA,TRBJ1-1,TGTGCCAGCACCCAGCGGGGGAACACTGAAGCTTTCTTT,CASTQRGNTEAFF
TRBV10-3,TRBD2,NA,TRBJ2-3,TGTGCCATCACGGCGGGGGGGCCCACAGATACGCAGTATTTT,CAITAGGPTDTQYF
TRBV5-6,NA,NA,TRBJ2-3,TGTGCCAGCAGCTTCGGGACTTCTCACAGCACAGATACGCAGTATTTT,CASSFGTSHSTDTQYF
TRBV27,TRBD1,NA,TRBJ2-3,TGTGCCAGCACCCGACAGGGGGTGAACACAGATACGCAGTATTTT,CASTRQGVNTDTQYF
TRBV4-1,NA,NA,TRBJ2-3,TGCGCCAGCAGCCAAGATGATGGCAGGTTGGGGGATACGCAGTATTTT,CASSQDDGRLGDTQYF
TRBV7-9,NA,NA,TRBJ1-2,TGTGCCAGCAGCTTCCCTGATGGACTCGCTAACTATGGCTACACCTTC,CASSFPDGLANYGYTF
TRBV5-6,TRBD2,NA,TRBJ2-7,TGTGCCAGCAGCGGAGGACTAGTAATGCTTTCGGGCGAGCAGTACTTC,CASSGGLVMLSGEQYF
TRBV4-3,NA,NA,TRBJ1-2,TGCGCCAGCAGCCAAGATTCCGGGCACCCTGGCTACACCTTC,CASSQDSGHPGYTF
TRBV5-1,NA,few,TRBJ1-1,TGCGCCAGCAGCTTGGAGGCAGACACTGAAGCTTTCTTT,CASSLEADTEAFF
TRBV5-4,NA,few,TRBJ1-2,TGTGCCAGCAGCGCCACAGGGCAGATTGGCTACACCTTC,CASSATGQIGYTF
TRBV2,NA,NA,TRBJ1-1,TGTGCCAGCAGTGAATATGGGGCGATTGAAGCTTTCTTT,CASSEYGAIEAFF
TRBV4-1,TRBD1,NA,TRBJ2-7,TGCGCCAGCAGCCAAGAGGGGGACAGTTACTACGAGCAGTACTTC,CASSQEGDSYYEQYF
TRBV7-2,TRBD2,NA,TRBJ2-7,TGTGCCAGCAGCTTTAGCGGGGCCGTCCACGAGCAGTACTTC,CASSFSGAVHEQYF
TRBV6-5,NA,NA,TRBJ1-2,TGTGCCAGCAGCCCAAAGACAGGTAGTCTCTCTGGCTACACCTTC,CASSPKTGSLSGYTF
TRBV5-5,TRBD1,NA,TRBJ2-7,TGTGCCAGCCGGGGACAGGGGGACTACGAGCAGTACTTC,CASRGQGDYEQYF
TRBV19,NA,NA,TRBJ1-2,TGTGCCAGTAGTACCCCAGACTCATACTCGGACTATGGCTACACCTTC,CASSTPDSYSDYGYTF
TRBV9,NA,few,TRBJ1-6,TGTGCCAGCAGCCCACGCCAGGACCCGTGGCCCCTCCACTTT,CASSPRQDPWPLHF
TRBV5-4,NA,NA,TRBJ1-1,TGTGCCAGCAGCTTGGAGGGGGGGGCTGAAGCTTTCTTT,CASSLEGGAEAFF
TRBV6-1,NA,NA,TRBJ2-6,TGTGGGGTGAGGGTCTCTGGGGCCAACGTCCTGACTTTC,CGVRVSGANVLTF
TRBV27,TRBD2,NA,TRBJ2-7,TGTGCCAGCAGTTTATCGGGGGGGTTGGAGTACGAGCAGTACTTC,CASSLSGGLEYEQYF
TRBV27,TRBD2,NA,TRBJ2-1,TGTGCCAGCAGTTTAGGTACTACCGGTGTCCTAGCGGGACACGGTGAGCAGTTCTTC,CASSLGTTGVLAGHGEQFF
TRBV11-3,NA,NA,TRBJ2-5,TGTGCCAGCAGCTTAGGGAACCAAGAGACCCAGTACTTC,CASSLGNQETQYF
TRBV7-9,NA,NA,TRBJ2-7,TGTGCCAGCACCCCAGTTTTCATGGGGAGGCCGCCGGAGCAGTACTTC,CASTPVFMGRPPEQYF
TRBV5-1,NA,NA,TRBJ1-1,TGCGCCAGCAGCTTAAGACTTGGGGCTGAAGCTTTCTTT,CASSLRLGAEAFF
TRBV2,TRBD2,NA,TRBJ2-1,TGTGCCAGCAGTCATCGGACTAGCGGGGGGGCCAATGATGATGAGCAGTTCTTC,CASSHRTSGGANDDEQFF
TRBV7-2,NA,NA,TRBJ1-1,TGTGCCAGCAGTATCTTAGCCTACACGGAAGCTTTCTTT,CASSILAYTEAFF
TRBV29-1,NA,NA,TRBJ1-2,TGCAGCGTCGTGACTGAGGCCTATGGCTACACCTTC,CSVVTEAYGYTF
TRBV2,NA,NA,TRBJ1-2,TGTGCCAGCAGTGGGATTGACAGGACTTACTATGGCTACACCTTC,CASSGIDRTYYGYTF
TRBV5-1,NA,NA,TRBJ2-1,TGCGCCAGCAGCTTGGCCCCAGAGCACAATGAGCAGTTCTTC,CASSLAPEHNEQFF
TRBV19,NA,NA,TRBJ2-1,TGTGCCAGTAGTAAGGTCGACGGCAGGGGCCAGTTGTCCTCCACGCGGTGGGACAATGAGCAGTTCTTC,CASSKVDGRGQLSSTRWDNEQFF
TRBV4-2,NA,once,TRBJ2-7,TGTGCCAGCAGCCAAGCCTCGGGGTTAGAAATCTACGAGCAGTACTTC,CASSQASGLEIYEQYF
TRBV4-3,NA,NA,TRBJ1-4,TGCGCCAGCAGCCAAGGTTCCCTAGCAACTAATGAAAAACTGTTTTTT,CASSQGSLATNEKLFF
TRBV30,TRBD1,once,TRBJ2-2,TGTGCCTGGTCTCGTTGGGACAGGGTCACCGGGGAGCTGTTTTTT,CAWSRWDRVTGELFF
TRBV7-9,NA,NA,TRBJ2-5,TGTGCCAGCAGCTTAGCGCGGGCACCCGGGGAGACCCAGTACTTC,CASSLARAPGETQYF
TRBV9,TRBD1,NA,TRBJ1-4,TGTGCCAGCAGCGCCACAGGGGAAACTAATGAAAAACTGTTTTTT,CASSATGETNEKLFF
TRBV27,NA,NA,TRBJ1-5,TGTGCCAGCAGTTTTGGGCAGGGTCAGCCCCAGCATTTT,CASSFGQGQPQHF
TRBV6-4,TRBD2,NA,TRBJ2-7,TGTGCCAGCAGTGATCGACTAGCGGGAAACGAGCAGTACTTC,CASSDRLAGNEQYF